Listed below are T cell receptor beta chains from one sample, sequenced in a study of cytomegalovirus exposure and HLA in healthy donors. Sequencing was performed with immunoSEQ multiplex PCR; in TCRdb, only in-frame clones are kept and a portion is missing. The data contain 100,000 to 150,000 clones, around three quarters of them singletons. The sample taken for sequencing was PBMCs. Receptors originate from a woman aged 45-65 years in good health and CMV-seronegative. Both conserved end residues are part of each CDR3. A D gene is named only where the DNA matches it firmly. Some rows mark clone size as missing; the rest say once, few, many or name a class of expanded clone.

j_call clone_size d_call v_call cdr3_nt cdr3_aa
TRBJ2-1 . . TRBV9 TGTGCCAGCAGCGTTGCCGGGTTACCCTACAATGAGCAGTTCTTC CASSVAGLPYNEQFF
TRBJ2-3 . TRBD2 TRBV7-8 TGTGCCAGCAGCCCACGGGGTAGCGGGATCTCAGATACGCAGTATTTT CASSPRGSGISDTQYF
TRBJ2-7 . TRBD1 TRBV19 TGTGCCAGTAGTAGGACAGGAACTAACTACGAGCAGTACTTC CASSRTGTNYEQYF
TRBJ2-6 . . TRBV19 TGTGCCAGTAGGCGGGGCCCGTACTCTGGGGCCAACGTCCTGACTTTC CASRRGPYSGANVLTF
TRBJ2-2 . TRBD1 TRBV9 TGTGCCGGGGGACAGGGGGCTTTCACCGGGGAGCTGTTTTTT CAGGQGAFTGELFF
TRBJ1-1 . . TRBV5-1 TGCGCCAGCAGCTTGGGCAGGGTGGCTGAAGCTTTCTTT CASSLGRVAEAFF
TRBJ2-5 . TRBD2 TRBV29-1 TGCAGCGTTGATTTATCTAGCGGGGAGGGAGAGACCCAGTACTTC CSVDLSSGEGETQYF
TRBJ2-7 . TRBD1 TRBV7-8 TGTGCCAGCAGCCCCTGGGACAGCTCCTACGAGCAGTACTTC CASSPWDSSYEQYF
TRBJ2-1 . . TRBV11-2 TGTGCCAGCAGGGCGGAGGACAATGAGCAGTTCTTC CASRAEDNEQFF
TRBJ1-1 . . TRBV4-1 TGCGCCAGCAGCCATCCCAGGGGGAACACTGAAGCTTTCTTT CASSHPRGNTEAFF
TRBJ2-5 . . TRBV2 TGTGCCAGCAGTGAGGGGAGGACGCCGAACGGAGAGACCCAGTACTTC CASSEGRTPNGETQYF
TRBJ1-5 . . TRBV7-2 TGTGCCAGCAGCTTACGCAGGGGAAATCAGCCCCAGCATTTT CASSLRRGNQPQHF
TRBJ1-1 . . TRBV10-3 TGTGCCATCAGTGAGTCGTCGCAGGGCTGGGACACTGAAGCTTTCTTT CAISESSQGWDTEAFF
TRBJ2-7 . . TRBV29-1 TGCAGCGTTGAGGAGGGAGTAAACGAGCAGTACTTC CSVEEGVNEQYF
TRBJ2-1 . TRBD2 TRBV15 TGTGCCACCAGCAGTCAACTAGCGCTAAGCTCCTACAATGAGCAGTTCTTC CATSSQLALSSYNEQFF
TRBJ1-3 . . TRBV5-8 TGTGCCAGCAGCTTTCTCACAGGAGTCTCTGGAAACACCATATATTTT CASSFLTGVSGNTIYF
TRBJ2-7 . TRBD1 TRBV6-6 TGTGCCAGCAGGGACCCCATTTGGACAGGAATTTACGAGCAGTACTTC CASRDPIWTGIYEQYF
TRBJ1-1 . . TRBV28 TGTGCCAGCAGTGCAAACCCCTTCCTCGGGGGGCTGAACACTGAAGCTTTCTTT CASSANPFLGGLNTEAFF
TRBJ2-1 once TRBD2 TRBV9 TGTGCCAGCAGCGAGTCAGCGGGAGGTTTTGATGAGCAGTTCTTC CASSESAGGFDEQFF
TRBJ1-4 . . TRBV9 TGTGCCAGCAGCGTAGAGAGGGTGGCTCCCGGGGTCCGGGGACTGTTTTTT CASSVERVAPGVRGLFF
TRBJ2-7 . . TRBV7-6 TGTGCCAGCAGCATTGGGGCCACCTTAAGTTACGAGCAGTACTTC CASSIGATLSYEQYF
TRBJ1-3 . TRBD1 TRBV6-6 TGTGCCAGCGGTACGGGACAGGGGATGGGAAACACCATATATTTT CASGTGQGMGNTIYF
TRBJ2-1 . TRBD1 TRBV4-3 TGCGCCAGCAGCCAAAATACAGGGGGGTATGAGCAGTTCTTC CASSQNTGGYEQFF
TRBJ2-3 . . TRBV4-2 TGTGCCAGCAGTCCCGACGGGGATACGCAGTATTTT CASSPDGDTQYF
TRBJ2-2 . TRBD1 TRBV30 TGTGCCTGGAGTGTACTACAGGGGGCGTCAGGGGAGCTGTTTTTT CAWSVLQGASGELFF
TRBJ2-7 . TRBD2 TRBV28 TGTGCCAGCAGTTTATGGACTAGCGGTGACGAGCAGTACTTC CASSLWTSGDEQYF
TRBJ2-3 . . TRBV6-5 TGTGCCAGCAGCCTACGAGGCGGGATGGCAGATACGCAGTATTTT CASSLRGGMADTQYF
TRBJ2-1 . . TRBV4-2 TGTGCCAGCAGCCAAGGGGGCGCCGGAAGCAGCTCCTACAATGAGCAGTTCTTC CASSQGGAGSSSYNEQFF
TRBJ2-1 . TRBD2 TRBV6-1 TGTGCCAGCAGTGACCCTAGCGGGAGGGCCGGAAATGAGCAGTTCTTC CASSDPSGRAGNEQFF
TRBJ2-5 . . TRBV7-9 TGTGCCAGCAGCTTAAGGGGAGAGACCCAGTACTTC CASSLRGETQYF
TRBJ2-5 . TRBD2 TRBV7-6 TGTGCCAGCAGCTTAGCGGTCGGTAGCGGGCAAGAGACCCAGTACTTC CASSLAVGSGQETQYF
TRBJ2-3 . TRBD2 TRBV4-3 TGCGCCAGCAGCCAAAATAGCGGGAGGGACACAGATACGCAGTATTTT CASSQNSGRDTDTQYF
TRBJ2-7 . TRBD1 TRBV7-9 TGTGCCAGCAGCATCCCTCCAGGGGGCCTCGAGCAGTACTTC CASSIPPGGLEQYF
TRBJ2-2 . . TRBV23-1 TGCGCCAGCAGTCAATCGCCTATCACAGGAAAGGCCCCGAACACCGGGGAGCTGTTTTTT CASSQSPITGKAPNTGELFF
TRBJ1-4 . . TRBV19 TGTGCCAGTCGGTTGATTGAGGATGAAAAACTGTTTTTT CASRLIEDEKLFF
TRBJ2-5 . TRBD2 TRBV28 TGTGCCAGCAGTTCCCTAGGACTAGCAGAGTACTTC CASSSLGLAEYF
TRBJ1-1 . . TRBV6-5 TGTGCCAGCAGTTACAGGGGCGGTGAAGCTTTCTTT CASSYRGGEAFF
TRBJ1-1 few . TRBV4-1 TGCGCCAGCAGCCAAGATTCGGGAACGCGGGCTTTCTTT CASSQDSGTRAFF
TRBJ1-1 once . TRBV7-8 TGTGCCAGCAGCTTGGCAGGACTGGACACTGAAGCTTTCTTT CASSLAGLDTEAFF
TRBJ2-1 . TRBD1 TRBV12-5 TGTGCTAGTGGTTTGGGACAGGGGGCGCATAGTGAGCAGTTCTTC CASGLGQGAHSEQFF
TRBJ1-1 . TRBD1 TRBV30 TGTGCCTGGATACAGGACAGGCGGAACACTGAAGCTTTCTTT CAWIQDRRNTEAFF
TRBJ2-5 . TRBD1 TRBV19 TGTGCCAGTAGGACGGGACAGGGCCGAGAGACCCAGTACTTC CASRTGQGRETQYF
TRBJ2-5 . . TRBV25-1 TGTGCCAGCAGCCTCAGGGAGACCCAGTACTTC CASSLRETQYF
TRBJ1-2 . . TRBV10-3 TGTGCCATCTCTGCATCGACAGGCCCCTATGGCTACACCTTC CAISASTGPYGYTF
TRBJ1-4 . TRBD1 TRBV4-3 TGCGCCAGCAGCCAAGGGACAGGGAGTGTTGAAAAACTGTTTTTT CASSQGTGSVEKLFF
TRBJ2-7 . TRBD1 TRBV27 TGTGCCAGCAGTTCGAGGACAGGGGATTTCCACTTC CASSSRTGDFHF
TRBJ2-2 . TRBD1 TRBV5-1 TGCGCCAGCAGCATGCAGCTACGGGACAGGGGAGGTGGGGAGCTGTTTTTT CASSMQLRDRGGGELFF
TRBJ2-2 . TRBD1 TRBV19 TGTGCCTCCGGGACAGGGGCCACCGGGGAGCTGTTTTTT CASGTGATGELFF
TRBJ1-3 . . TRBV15 TGTGCCACCAGCAGACCCCGGGACGGCGGGAGAAACACCATATATTTT CATSRPRDGGRNTIYF
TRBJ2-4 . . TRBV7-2 TGTGCCAGCAGCGGAGGGGTAGGTGGCATTCAGTACTTC CASSGGVGGIQYF
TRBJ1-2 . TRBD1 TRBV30 TGTGCCTGGAGTGTACTCGGGACAGGGGAGGATGGCTACACCTTC CAWSVLGTGEDGYTF
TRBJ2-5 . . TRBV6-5 TGTGCCAGCAGTCGCGGGACAGCCCGGGAGACCCAGTACTTC CASSRGTARETQYF